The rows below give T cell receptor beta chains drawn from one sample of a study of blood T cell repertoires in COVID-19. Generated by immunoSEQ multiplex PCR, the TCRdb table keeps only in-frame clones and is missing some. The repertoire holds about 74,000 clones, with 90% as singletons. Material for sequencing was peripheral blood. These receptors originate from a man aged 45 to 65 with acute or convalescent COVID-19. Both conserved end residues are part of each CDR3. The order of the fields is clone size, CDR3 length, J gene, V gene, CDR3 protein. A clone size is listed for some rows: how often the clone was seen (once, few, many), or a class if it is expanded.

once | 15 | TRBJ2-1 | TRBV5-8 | CASSPPVGSGRRQFF
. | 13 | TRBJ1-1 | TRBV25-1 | CASRVDSYTEAFF
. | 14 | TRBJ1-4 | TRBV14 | CASSQQGANEKLFF
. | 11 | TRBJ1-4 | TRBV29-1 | CSVALNEKLFF
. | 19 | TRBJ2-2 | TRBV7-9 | CASSPLRGSSGHFVGELFF
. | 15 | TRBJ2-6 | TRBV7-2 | CASSGQIPGANVLTF
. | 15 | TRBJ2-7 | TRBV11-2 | CASSPPTSPLLEQYF
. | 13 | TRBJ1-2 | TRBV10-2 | CASSGGRPYGYTF
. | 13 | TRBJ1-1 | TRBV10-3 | CAIRTGQGTEAFF
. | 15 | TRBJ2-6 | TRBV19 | CASSIEGYGANVLTF
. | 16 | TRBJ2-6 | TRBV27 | CASSLLGGFGANVLTF
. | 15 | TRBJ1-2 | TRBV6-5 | CASSHRRDRDYGYTF
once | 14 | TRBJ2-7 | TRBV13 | CASSWRDRGYEQYF
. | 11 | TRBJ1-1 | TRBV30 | CAWSVGGRAFF
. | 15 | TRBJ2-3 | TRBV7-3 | CASSPRRGALDTQYF
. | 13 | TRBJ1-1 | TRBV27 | CATRGHLNTEAFF
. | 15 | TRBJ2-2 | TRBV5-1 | CASSLTGVSTGELFF
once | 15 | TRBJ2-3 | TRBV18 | CASSPRHHSTDTQYF
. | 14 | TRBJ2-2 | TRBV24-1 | CATKNRVGTGELFF
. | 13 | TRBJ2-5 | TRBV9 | CASSVGTLETQYF
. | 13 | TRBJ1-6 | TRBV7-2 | CASTLGVASPLHF
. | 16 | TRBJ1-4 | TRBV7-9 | CASSLRQGATNEKLFF
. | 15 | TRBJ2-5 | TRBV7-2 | CASSRLGAGEQTQYF
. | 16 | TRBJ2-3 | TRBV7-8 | CASSLRGIGVSDTQYF
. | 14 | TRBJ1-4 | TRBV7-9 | CASSPGQGAEKLFF
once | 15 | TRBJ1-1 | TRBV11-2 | CASRGGVSMNTEAFF
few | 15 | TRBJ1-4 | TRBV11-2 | CASSTHRGIGEKLFF
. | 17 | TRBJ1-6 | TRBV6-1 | CASSEARVSSYNSPLHF
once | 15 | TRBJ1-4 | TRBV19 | CASRTLGSPNEKLFF
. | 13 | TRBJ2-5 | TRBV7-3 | CASSLTEGETQYF
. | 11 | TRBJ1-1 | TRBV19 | CASISGLSAFF
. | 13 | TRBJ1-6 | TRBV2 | CASRGGKGSPLHF
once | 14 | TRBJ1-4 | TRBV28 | CASTSDRGREKLFF
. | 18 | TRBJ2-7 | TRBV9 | CASSVGTSGTLSSYEQYF
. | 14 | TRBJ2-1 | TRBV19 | CASNRAGGPVEQFF
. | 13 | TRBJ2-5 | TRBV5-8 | CASSRGQQETQYF
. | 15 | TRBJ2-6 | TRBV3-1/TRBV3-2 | CASSPDMSGANVLTF
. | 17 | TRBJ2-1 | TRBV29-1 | CSVSPAWGGGKYNEQFF
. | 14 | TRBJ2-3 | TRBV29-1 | CSVTTFGGTDTQYF
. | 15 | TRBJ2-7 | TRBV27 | CASSSLLAGTYEQYF
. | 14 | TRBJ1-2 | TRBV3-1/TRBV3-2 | CASSQRQPNPGYTF
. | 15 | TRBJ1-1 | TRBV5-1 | CASSTGQGGRTEAFF
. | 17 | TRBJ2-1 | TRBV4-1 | CASSQPPGTRSYNEQFF
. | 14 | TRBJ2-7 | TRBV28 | CASNQPGAGYEQYF
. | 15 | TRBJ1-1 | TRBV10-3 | CAISVQGIMNTEAFF